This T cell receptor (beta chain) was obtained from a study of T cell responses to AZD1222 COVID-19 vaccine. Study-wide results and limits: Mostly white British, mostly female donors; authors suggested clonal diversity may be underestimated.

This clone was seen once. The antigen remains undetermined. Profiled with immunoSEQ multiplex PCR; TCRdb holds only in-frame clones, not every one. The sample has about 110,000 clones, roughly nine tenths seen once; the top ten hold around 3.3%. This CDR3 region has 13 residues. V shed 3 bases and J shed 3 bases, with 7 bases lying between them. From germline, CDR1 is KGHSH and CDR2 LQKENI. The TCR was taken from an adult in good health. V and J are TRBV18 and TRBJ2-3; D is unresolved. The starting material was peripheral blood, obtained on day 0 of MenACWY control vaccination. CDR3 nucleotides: TGTGCCAGCTCACCTTCCGGGACAGATACGCAGTATTTT. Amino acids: CASSPSGTDTQYF.